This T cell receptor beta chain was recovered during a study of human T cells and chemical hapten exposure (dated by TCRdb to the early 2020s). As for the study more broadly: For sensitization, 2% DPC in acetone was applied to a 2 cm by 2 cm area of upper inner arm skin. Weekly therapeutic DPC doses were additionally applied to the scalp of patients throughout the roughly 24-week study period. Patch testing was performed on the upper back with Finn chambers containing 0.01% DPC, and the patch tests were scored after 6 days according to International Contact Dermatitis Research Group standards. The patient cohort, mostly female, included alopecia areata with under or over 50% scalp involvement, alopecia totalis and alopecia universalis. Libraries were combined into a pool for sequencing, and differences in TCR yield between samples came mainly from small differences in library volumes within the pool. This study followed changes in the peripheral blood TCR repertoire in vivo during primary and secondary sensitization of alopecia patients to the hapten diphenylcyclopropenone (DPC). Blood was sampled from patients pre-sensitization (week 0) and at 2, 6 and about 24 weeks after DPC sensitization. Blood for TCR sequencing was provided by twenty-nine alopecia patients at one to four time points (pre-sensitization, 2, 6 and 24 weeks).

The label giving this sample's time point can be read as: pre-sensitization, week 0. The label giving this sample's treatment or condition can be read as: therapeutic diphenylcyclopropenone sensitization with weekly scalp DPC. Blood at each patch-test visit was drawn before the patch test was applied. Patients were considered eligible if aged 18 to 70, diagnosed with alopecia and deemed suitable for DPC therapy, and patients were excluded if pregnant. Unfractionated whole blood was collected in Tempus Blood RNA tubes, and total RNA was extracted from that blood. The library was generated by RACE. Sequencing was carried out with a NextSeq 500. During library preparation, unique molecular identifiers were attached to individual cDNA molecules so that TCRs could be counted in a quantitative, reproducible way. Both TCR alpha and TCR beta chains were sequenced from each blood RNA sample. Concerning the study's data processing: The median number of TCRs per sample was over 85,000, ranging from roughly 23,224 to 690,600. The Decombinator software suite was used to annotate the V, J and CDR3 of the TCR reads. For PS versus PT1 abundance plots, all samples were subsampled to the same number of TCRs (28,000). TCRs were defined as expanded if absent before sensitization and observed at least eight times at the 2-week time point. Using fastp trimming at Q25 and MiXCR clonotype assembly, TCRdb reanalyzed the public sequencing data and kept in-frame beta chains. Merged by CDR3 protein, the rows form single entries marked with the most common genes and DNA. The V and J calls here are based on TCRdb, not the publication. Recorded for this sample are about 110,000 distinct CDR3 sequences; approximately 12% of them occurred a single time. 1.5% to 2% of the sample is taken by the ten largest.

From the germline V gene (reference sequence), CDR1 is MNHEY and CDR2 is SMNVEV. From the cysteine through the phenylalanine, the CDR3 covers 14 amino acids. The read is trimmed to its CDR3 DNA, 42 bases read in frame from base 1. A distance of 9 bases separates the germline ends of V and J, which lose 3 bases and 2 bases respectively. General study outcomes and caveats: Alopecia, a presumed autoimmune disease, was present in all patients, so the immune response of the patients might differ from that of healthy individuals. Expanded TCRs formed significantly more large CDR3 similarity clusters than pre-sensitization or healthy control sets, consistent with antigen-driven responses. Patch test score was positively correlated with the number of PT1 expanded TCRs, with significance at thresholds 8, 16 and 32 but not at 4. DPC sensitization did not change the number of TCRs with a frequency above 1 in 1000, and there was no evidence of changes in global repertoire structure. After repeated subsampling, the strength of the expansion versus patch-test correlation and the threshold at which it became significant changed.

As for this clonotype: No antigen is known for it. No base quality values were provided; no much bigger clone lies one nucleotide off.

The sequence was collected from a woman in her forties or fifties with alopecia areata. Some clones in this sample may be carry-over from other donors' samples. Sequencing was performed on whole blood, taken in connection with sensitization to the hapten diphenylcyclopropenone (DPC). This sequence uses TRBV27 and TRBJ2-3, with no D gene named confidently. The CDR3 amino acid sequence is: CASSFAPPTDTQYF. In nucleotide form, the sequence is TGTGCCAGCAGTTTCGCACCCCCCACAGATACGCAGTATTTT.